This entry features one T cell receptor (beta chain) sequence. No antigen is known for it. The data stem from a study of T cell clonotyping in hematopoietic cell transplantation. General study points: Recipient TCR diversity dropped after transplant; expanded clonotypes rose from day 30 to 180.

This CDR3 is built from 14 residues. CDR1 is GTSNPN and CDR2 is SVGIG in the germline V gene (reference sequence). V was pared by 3 bases and J by 6 bases, with 9 bases of the junction left unmatched. Libraries were prepared by immunoSEQ multiplex PCR; TCRdb keeps only in-frame clonotypes and omits some of them. The sample shows nearly 20,000 clones, 65% to 85% of them seen only once. The TCR was taken from a man aged 55 to 69 in good health. Some clones in this sample may be carry-over from other donors' samples. The chain links TRBV30 to TRBJ1-2, with 8 bases that match TRBD1. The sequenced sample consisted of peripheral blood mononuclear cells. CDR3 DNA: TGTGCCTGGAGCGGGACAGGCCTTTCACATGGCTACACCTTC. Residues: CAWSGTGLSHGYTF. Full variable domain (rest looked up from reference TRBV30 and TRBJ1-2): SQTIHQWPATLVQPVGSPLSLECTVEGTSNPNLYWYRQAAGRGLQLLFYSVGIGQISSEVPQNLSASRPQDRQFILSSKKLLLSDSGFYLCAWSGTGLSHGYTFGSGTRLTVV.